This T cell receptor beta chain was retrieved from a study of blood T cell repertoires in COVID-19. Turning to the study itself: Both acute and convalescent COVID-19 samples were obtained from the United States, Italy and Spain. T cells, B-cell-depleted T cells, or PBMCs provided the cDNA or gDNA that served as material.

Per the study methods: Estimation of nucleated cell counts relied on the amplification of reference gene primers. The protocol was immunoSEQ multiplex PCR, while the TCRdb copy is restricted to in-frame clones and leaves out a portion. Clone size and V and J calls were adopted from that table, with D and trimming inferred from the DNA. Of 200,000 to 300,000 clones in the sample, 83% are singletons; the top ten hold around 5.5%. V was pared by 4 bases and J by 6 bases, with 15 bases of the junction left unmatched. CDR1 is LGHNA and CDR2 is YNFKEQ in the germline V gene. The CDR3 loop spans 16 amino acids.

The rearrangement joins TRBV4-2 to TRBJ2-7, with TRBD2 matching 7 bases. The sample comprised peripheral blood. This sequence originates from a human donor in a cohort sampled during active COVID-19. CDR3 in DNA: TGTGCCAGCAGCCCAGCCTCCCGACCTCTAGCGGCCGAGCAGTACTTC. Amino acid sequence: CASSPASRPLAAEQYF.